Listed here is a single T cell receptor beta chain. Antigen specificity is unknown. Sequenced by immunoSEQ multiplex PCR; TCRdb stores in-frame clones only, minus some. This sample has approximately 140,000 clones, with 75% to 95% found just once. CDR3 size: 15 residues. The germline V and J ends were trimmed by 5 bases and 1 base, with 14 bases remaining between them. Germline CDR1 reads MNHEY; CDR2 reads SMNVEV (reference sequence). The data were taken from a study of T cell responses to AZD1222 COVID-19 vaccine. Study-level findings and limits: Across the whole spike, CD4 TCRs peaked at regions 160-218 and 743-854.

The V call is TRBV27, the J call TRBJ1-1; D remains ambiguous. The origin of this receptor is an adult who received the AZD1222 COVID-19 vaccine. The sequenced sample was peripheral blood, obtained 28 days after the second AZD1222 dose. CDR3 sequence reads: CASSPAGNRNTEAFF. CDR3 bases: TGTGCCAGCAGTCCGGCCGGCAATAGGAACACTGAAGCTTTCTTT.